The 14 T cell receptor beta chains below come from one sample, sequenced in a study of cytomegalovirus exposure and HLA in healthy donors (dated by TCRdb to 2016 to 2017). Library generation was performed with the immunoSEQ multiplex PCR assay. A mixture of 60 forward primers for TCR Vbeta segments and 13 reverse primers for TCR Jbeta segments was used in the multiplex PCR. This immuneACCESS table, as held by TCRdb, lists in-frame sequences with V and J called but not all clones. Of the missing ones, under half trace to an unresolved V gene in checked studies; the others have no known cause. A total of over 95,000 clones appear in this sample, around 77% of them only once. The top ten constitute about 8.3% of the sample. Sequenced sample: PBMCs. These receptors were collected from a female donor in good health and CMV-seronegative.

The chain couples TRBV5-1 to TRBJ2-2, with a possible D match to TRBD1 (6 bases). Germline CDR1 and CDR2: SGHRS and YFSETQ. The CDR3 covers 18 residues. The germline V and J ends were trimmed by 0 bases and 3 bases, with 18 bases remaining between them. The CDR3 spells CASSLALGQPSDTGELFF. The CDR3 coding sequence is TGCGCCAGCAGCTTGGCCCTGGGACAACCGTCGGACACCGGGGAGCTGTTTTTT.

Written as DNA, the CDR3 is TGCGCCAGCAGGGAATCAGGGGGCAACTATGGCTACACCTTC. This encodes CASRESGGNYGYTF. The chain recombines TRBV10-2 with TRBJ1-2; 8 positions match TRBD1. Looked up from germline, CDR1 is WSHSY and CDR2 is SAAADI. CDR3 length: 14 amino acids. V lost 6 bases to trimming and J lost 2 bases; unmatched junction nucleotides: 5.

With regard to this clone: Germline and junction disagree at one end, which may indicate a read error. The rearrangement links TRBV6-1 to TRBJ2-1, with 7 bases identical to TRBD1. Germline V gives CDR1 MNHNS, CDR2 SASEGT. This CDR3 has 13 amino acids. The CDR3 DNA is TGTGTCAGCAGACGGACAGGATACAATGAGCAGTTCTTC. Protein sequence: CVSRRTGYNEQFF.

This chain links TRBV5-1 with TRBJ1-6; perhaps TRBD1 as D (5 bases). Germline values: CDR1 SGHRS, CDR2 YFSETQ. This CDR3 comprises 16 residues. Trimming pared 0 bases from V and 7 bases from J, leaving 14 bases between. In nucleotides, the CDR3 is TGCGCCAGCAGCTTGGTCCGTACAGGAACAAATTCACCCCTCCACTTT. As protein: CASSLVRTGTNSPLHF.

V usage is TRBV5-6 and J usage is TRBJ1-2, with 7 bases fitting TRBD1. The V and J ends lost 2 bases and 5 bases, in that order; junction bases with no gene match: 6. CDR3 size: 14 residues. Germline V CDR1 and CDR2: SGHDT, YYEEEE. CDR3 coding DNA: TGTGCCAGCAGCTTAAGGGGGCGTGCATATGGCTACACCTTC. This encodes CASSLRGRAYGYTF. Combining the CDR3 with reference TRBV5-6 and TRBJ1-2 gives the whole variable domain DAGVTQSPTHLIKTRGQQVTLRCSPKSGHDTVSWYQQALGQGPQFIFQYYEEEERQRGNFPDRFSGHQFPNYSSELNVNALLLGDSALYLCASSLRGRAYGYTFGSGTRLTVV.

V and J are TRBV5-1 and TRBJ2-5, with 8 bases fitting TRBD1. Germline V CDR1 and CDR2: SGHRS, YFSETQ. CDR3 length: 14 residues. The V segment lost 2 bases and the J segment 3 bases; nucleotides outside the gene matches: 3. CDR3 amino acids: CASSFDRGEETQYF. The CDR3 coding sequence is TGCGCCAGCAGCTTTGACAGGGGAGAAGAGACCCAGTACTTC.

The count of this clone is one. This rearrangement joins TRBV11-2 to TRBJ1-3; D may be TRBD1 (5 bases). The CDR3 totals 18 residues. The V gene lost 3 bases and the J gene lost 1 base, with 19 bases spanning the gap. Germline-derived CDR1 and CDR2 are SGHAT and FQNNGV. The CDR3 loop reads CASSLTVNSAGSGNTIYF. The CDR3 DNA is TGTGCCAGCAGCTTGACAGTTAATTCGGCTGGATCTGGAAACACCATATATTTT.

As for this clone: Other DNA sequences in the same sample also yield this CDR3. This chain joins TRBV7-2 and TRBJ1-1; 7 bases are a match to TRBD1. The CDR3 runs 14 residues. V shed 4 bases and J 0 bases; nucleotides not matched to a gene: 2. Germline V gene sequence: CDR1 SGHTA, CDR2 FQGNSA. The CDR3 here is CASSWGQLNTEAFF. CDR3 nucleotide sequence: TGTGCCAGCAGCTGGGGACAGCTGAACACTGAAGCTTTCTTT.

The CDR3 reads CASSYGGELFF. The CDR3 bases are TGTGCCAGCAGCTACGGCGGGGAGCTGTTTTTT. The gene calls are TRBV11-3 and TRBJ2-2, with unresolved D. This CDR3 is 11 amino acids long. Per the germline V gene, CDR1 is SGHNT and CDR2 is YENEEA. V lost 4 bases, J lost 7 bases, and 4 bases lay in between.

This chain links TRBV4-2 with TRBJ1-5; 7 bases map to TRBD1. Germline V gene sequence: CDR1 LGHNA, CDR2 YNFKEQ. The CDR3 runs to 19 residues. Trimming cost V 0 bases and J 0 bases; bases outside gene matches: 11. The CDR3 sequence is CASSQDGTARAYSNQPQHF. The CDR3 DNA is TGTGCCAGCAGCCAAGACGGGACAGCCAGGGCTTATAGCAATCAGCCCCAGCATTTT.

J is TRBJ1-2 and V is TRBV2; D not resolved. With 0 bases removed from V and 2 bases from J, the gap between germline ends came to 10 bases. The CDR3 is made up of 15 amino acids. From germline, CDR1 is SNHLY and CDR2 FYNNEI. The CDR3 spells CASSEARLQNYGYTF. The DNA for the CDR3 is TGTGCCAGCAGTGAAGCTAGGTTACAGAACTATGGCTACACCTTC.

The V and J genes are TRBV19 and TRBJ2-1, with 8 positions matching TRBD1. The CDR3 loop spans 15 amino acids. The V and J ends lost 5 bases and 7 bases, in that order; junction bases with no gene match: 10. Germline lookup yields CDR1 LNHDA and CDR2 SQIVND (reference sequence). The CDR3 DNA reads as TGTGCCAGTAGTCCATGGGGCAGGGGGCGGAATGAGCAGTTCTTC. Its translation is CASSPWGRGRNEQFF.

The chain uses TRBV4-2 and TRBJ2-3; D gene unclear. V was cut by 0 bases and J by 1 base, with 5 bases left in between. The germline CDR1 and CDR2 sequences are LGHNA and YNFKEQ. This CDR3 is built from 14 residues. The CDR3 DNA reads TGTGCCAGCAGCCAAGATCTCGGCACAGATACGCAGTATTTT. This gives the protein CASSQDLGTDTQYF.

The chain carries TRBV27 and TRBJ2-7, with D possibly TRBD2 on 6 matching bases. The V gene lost 2 bases and the J gene lost 3 bases, with 11 bases spanning the gap. CDR1 and CDR2 from the germline V gene are MNHEY and SMNVEV (reference sequence). CDR3 length equals 14 residues. The CDR3 here is CASSLDGSRYEQYF. The CDR3 nucleotides read TGTGCCAGCAGTTTAGACGGGAGCCGCTACGAGCAGTACTTC.